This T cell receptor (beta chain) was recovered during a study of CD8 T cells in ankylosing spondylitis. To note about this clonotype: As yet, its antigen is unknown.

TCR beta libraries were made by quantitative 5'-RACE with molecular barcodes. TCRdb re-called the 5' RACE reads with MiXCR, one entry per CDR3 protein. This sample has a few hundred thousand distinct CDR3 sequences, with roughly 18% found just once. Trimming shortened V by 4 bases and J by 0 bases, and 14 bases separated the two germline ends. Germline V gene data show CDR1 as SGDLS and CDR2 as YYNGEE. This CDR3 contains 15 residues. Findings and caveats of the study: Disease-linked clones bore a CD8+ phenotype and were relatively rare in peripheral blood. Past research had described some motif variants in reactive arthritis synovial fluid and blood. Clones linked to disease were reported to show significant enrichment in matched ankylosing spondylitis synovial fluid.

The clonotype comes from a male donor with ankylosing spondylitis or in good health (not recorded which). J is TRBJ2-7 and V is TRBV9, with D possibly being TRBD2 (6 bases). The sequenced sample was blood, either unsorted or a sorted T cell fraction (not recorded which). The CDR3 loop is CASSPYSGSSYEQYF. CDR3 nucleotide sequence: TGTGCCAGCAGCCCTTATAGCGGAAGCTCCTACGAGCAGTACTTC.